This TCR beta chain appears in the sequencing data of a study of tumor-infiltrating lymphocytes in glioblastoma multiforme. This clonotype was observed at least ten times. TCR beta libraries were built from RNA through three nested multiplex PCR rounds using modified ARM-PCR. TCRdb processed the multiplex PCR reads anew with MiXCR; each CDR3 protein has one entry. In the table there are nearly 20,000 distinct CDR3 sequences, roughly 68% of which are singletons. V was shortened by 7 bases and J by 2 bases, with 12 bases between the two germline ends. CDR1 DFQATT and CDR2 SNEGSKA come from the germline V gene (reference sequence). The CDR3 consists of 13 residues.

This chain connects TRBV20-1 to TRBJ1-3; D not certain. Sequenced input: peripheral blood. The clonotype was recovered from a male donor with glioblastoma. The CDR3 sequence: CSVYLGAGNTIYF. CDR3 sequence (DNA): TGCAGTGTCTATTTGGGTGCTGGAAACACCATATATTTT.